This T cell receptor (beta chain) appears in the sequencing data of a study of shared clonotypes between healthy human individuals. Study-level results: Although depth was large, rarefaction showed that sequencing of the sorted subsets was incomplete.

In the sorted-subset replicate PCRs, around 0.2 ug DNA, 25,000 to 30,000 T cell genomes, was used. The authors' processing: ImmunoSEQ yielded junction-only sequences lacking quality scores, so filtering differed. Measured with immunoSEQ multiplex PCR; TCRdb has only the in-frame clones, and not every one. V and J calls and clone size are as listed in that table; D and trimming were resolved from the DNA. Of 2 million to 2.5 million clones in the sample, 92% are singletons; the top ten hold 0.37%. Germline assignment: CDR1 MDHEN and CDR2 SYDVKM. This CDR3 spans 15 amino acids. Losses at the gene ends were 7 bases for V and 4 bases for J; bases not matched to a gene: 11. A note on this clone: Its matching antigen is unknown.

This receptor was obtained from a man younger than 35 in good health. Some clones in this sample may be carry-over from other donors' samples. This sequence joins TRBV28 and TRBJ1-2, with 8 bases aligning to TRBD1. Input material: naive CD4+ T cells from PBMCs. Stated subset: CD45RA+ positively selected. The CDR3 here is CASTLRTGTGYGYTF. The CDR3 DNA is TGTGCCAGCACCCTGAGGACAGGGACGGGCTATGGCTACACCTTC.